Shown below are 15 T cell receptor beta chains from a single sample sequenced in a study of blood T cells in healthy people across ages. Next came a second PCR, run for 7 to 11 cycles, which used a sample-barcoded 5' primer along with a J-beta primer mix. MiXCR, applied by TCRdb to the 5' RACE reads, yields one record per CDR3 protein. The data hold about a million distinct CDR3 sequences, with around 49% observed a single time. Sequencing was done on a sample of blood. The receptors were sampled from a man aged 25 to 40 in good health.

This rearrangement joins TRBV6-2 or TRBV6-3 to TRBJ2-2; perhaps D is TRBD1 or TRBD2 (5 bases each). CDR1 is MNHEY, CDR2 SVGEGT, per germline. Trimming shortened V by 4 bases and J by 1 base, and 28 bases separated the two germline ends. CDR3 size: 21 residues. This CDR3 reads CASSWPSWQGDPGRNTGELFF. As DNA, the CDR3 is TGTGCCAGCAGTTGGCCGTCTTGGCAGGGAGACCCGGGTAGGAACACCGGGGAGCTGTTTTTT.

This clonotype came up a few times. This rearrangement joins TRBV2 to TRBJ2-3; perhaps TRBD2 as D (5 bases). CDR1 is SNHLY and CDR2 is FYNNEI in the germline V gene. Trimming pared 7 bases from V and 7 bases from J, leaving 15 bases between. The CDR3 has 13 residues. CDR3 sequence reads: CASTEEVAYTQYF. CDR3 in DNA: TGTGCCAGCACCGAGGAGGTAGCTTATACGCAGTATTTT.

In its sample, this clonotype was seen a few times. V gene TRBV10-3 combines with J gene TRBJ2-3; D perhaps matches TRBD1 (5 bases). Germline loops: CDR1 ENHRY, CDR2 SYGVKD. Trimming shortened V by 7 bases and J by 9 bases, and 17 bases separated the two germline ends. CDR3 length: 13 residues. CDR3 sequence reads: CAIKRGRGETQYF. In nucleotides, the CDR3 is TGTGCCATCAAGAGAGGAAGGGGCGAGACGCAGTATTTT.

A word on this clonotype: The junction differs from germline at one of its ends, possibly a read error. The chain has TRBV29-1 and TRBJ2-5; a weak D match, TRBD1 (5 bases). The CDR3 has 12 amino acids. Looked up from germline, CDR1 is SQVTM and CDR2 is ANQGSEA. DNA for the CDR3: TGCAGCATTGACAGTCTGGGAGAGACCCAGTACTTC. It codes for CSIDSLGETQYF.

The V call is TRBV6-2 or TRBV6-3, the J call TRBJ2-7; D call uncertain. The germline V gene has CDR1 MNHEY and CDR2 SVGEGT. Trimming shortened V by 7 bases and J by 4 bases, and 14 bases separated the two germline ends. The CDR3 is made up of 13 amino acids. CDR3 in amino acids: CASKSTGRYEQYF. DNA for the CDR3: TGTGCCAGCAAAAGTACCGGTAGATACGAGCAGTACTTC.

The chain is built from TRBV5-6 and TRBJ1-6; D might be TRBD1 (5 bases). Trimming cost V 0 bases and J 7 bases, with 14 bases left between them. Looked up from germline, CDR1 is SGHDT and CDR2 is YYEEEE. The CDR3 spans 16 residues. The CDR3 loop reads CASSLERDRRNSPLHF. CDR3 coding DNA: TGTGCCAGCAGCTTGGAGCGGGACCGCAGAAATTCACCCCTCCACTTT.

V usage is TRBV4-3 and J usage is TRBJ1-2; the D gene is possibly TRBD1 (6 bases). This CDR3 contains 19 residues. Trimming cost V 0 bases and J 7 bases, with 27 bases left between them. Germline V gene lookup returns CDR1 LGHNA and CDR2 YSLEER. The CDR3 nucleotides read TGCGCCAGCAGCCAAGAGGGTCGGGGGGCGCGTAGCGAAACGCGTGGCTACACCTTC. This translates into CASSQEGRGARSETRGYTF.

This clonotype was picked up a small number of times. The rearrangement joins TRBV11-3 to TRBJ2-7; 8 nucleotides agree with TRBD2. V shed 5 bases, J shed 3 bases, and the junction held 6 bases outside the gene matches. From germline, CDR1 is SGHNT and CDR2 YENEEA. The CDR3 is 14 amino acids. The CDR3 bases are TGTGCCAGCAGCACCCAGCGGGGGAACTACGAGCAGTACTTC. It yields the protein CASSTQRGNYEQYF.

This chain joins TRBV20-1 and TRBJ1-4, with D possibly TRBD1 on 6 matching bases. CDR1 is DFQATT, CDR2 SNEGSKA, per germline (reference sequence). V was shortened by 3 bases and J by 7 bases, with 12 bases between the two germline ends. The CDR3 runs to 13 residues. This CDR3 is CSARVRGGEKLFF. DNA of the CDR3: TGCAGTGCTAGGGTTCGAGGGGGTGAAAAACTGTTTTTT.

This rearrangement joins TRBV4-3 to TRBJ2-1; D unresolved. CDR1 is LGHNA and CDR2 is YSLEER in the germline V gene. CDR3 length: 12 amino acids. Trimming left V 8 bases short and J 7 bases short, with 12 bases between. As DNA, the CDR3 is TGCGCCAGCTGGCCCACCGAGAATGAGCAGTTCTTC. This translates into CASWPTENEQFF.

The V call is TRBV28, the J call TRBJ2-5; 7 bases line up with TRBD2. The CDR3 is 15 amino acids. With 5 bases clipped from V and 4 bases from J, the junction kept 10 bases outside the gene matches. CDR1 is MDHEN, CDR2 SYDVKM, per germline. CDR3 DNA: TGTGCCAGCAGTGTCGGGGGGTCTGGTGCAGAGACCCAGTACTTC. Translating gives CASSVGGSGAETQYF.

This clonotype was seen a few times. The rearrangement joins TRBV20-1 to TRBJ2-5, with 12 bases identical to TRBD2. CDR3 size: 15 residues. Germline V gives CDR1 DFQATT, CDR2 SNEGSKA (reference sequence). Germline trimming cut 3 bases from V and 2 bases from J; bases unmatched to any gene: 4. For the CDR3, the DNA is TGCAGTGCTAGCTCCGGGACTAGCGGGCAAGAGACCCAGTACTTC. It encodes CSASSGTSGQETQYF.

This clonotype was seen many times. The V and J genes are TRBV7-2 and TRBJ2-3; no definite D call. Trimming removed 2 bases from V and 0 bases from J, with 12 bases in between. The CDR3 length is 16 residues. Per germline, CDR1 SGHTA and CDR2 FQGNSA. The CDR3 DNA reads as TGTGCCAGCAGCTTACGTCGGATACGGAGCACAGATACGCAGTATTTT. This gives the protein CASSLRRIRSTDTQYF.

Only a few counts were recorded for this clonotype. This rearrangement joins TRBV12-3 or TRBV12-4 to TRBJ2-7, with 7 nucleotides matching TRBD1. The CDR3 extends over 15 amino acids. The V gene end was trimmed by 3 bases and the J gene end by 1 base; junction bases not matched to a gene: 6. This chain's CDR3 is CASSFSYRGSYEQYF. DNA of the CDR3: TGTGCCAGCAGTTTCTCGTACAGGGGTTCCTACGAGCAGTACTTC.

V usage is TRBV4-3 and J usage is TRBJ2-1; TRBD2 agrees at 8 bases. The V gene end was trimmed by 0 bases and the J gene end by 1 base; junction bases not matched to a gene: 5. CDR1 is LGHNA, CDR2 YSLEER, per germline. The CDR3 spans 17 residues. DNA of the CDR3: TGCGCCAGCAGCCAAGAAAAAGCGGGGGCTTCCTACAATGAGCAGTTCTTC. Translated, it gives CASSQEKAGASYNEQFF.